The TCR beta chain described here comes from a study of T cell responses to AZD1222 COVID-19 vaccine. In the study overall: Recipients boosted at about 4 weeks or about 12 weeks are pooled.

Trimming removed 5 bases from V and 3 bases from J; junction bases left unmatched: 8. The CDR3 consists of 15 residues. Per germline, CDR1 SGHVS and CDR2 FNYEAQ. Remarks on this clone: What it binds is not known.

Some clones are missing from TCRdb's copy, which holds only in-frame ones; the method was immunoSEQ multiplex PCR. The sample consists of 84,000 or so clones, roughly 85% of them appearing once. Study outcomes and limitations: Baseline testing showed seropositivity in only five or six AZD1222 recipients. Spike-spanning, vaccine-associated CD4 TCRs were dominant at 160-218 and 743-854. Clonal diversity was possibly underestimated, and white British individuals and females predominated among donors.

The receptor was derived from an adult in good health. Sample: peripheral blood, taken on day 0 of AZD1222 vaccination. V usage is TRBV7-6 and J usage is TRBJ2-5; 8 positions match TRBD2. CDR3 residues: CASSHTSGAKETQYF. CDR3 in DNA: TGTGCCAGCAGCCATACTAGCGGAGCGAAAGAGACCCAGTACTTC.